Sequencing of this T cell receptor beta chain was carried out in a study of cytomegalovirus exposure and HLA in healthy donors. Findings and limits, study-wide: Available immune exposure information covered CMV serostatus only.

13 Jbeta primers and 60 Vbeta primers were used for the PCR. This table comes from immunoSEQ multiplex PCR, and its TCRdb copy is limited to in-frame clones, with some not included. The data hold some 150,000 clones, with 75% to 80% observed a single time. Germline CDR1 MGHDK, CDR2 SYGVNS. With 5 bases clipped from V and 5 bases from J, the junction kept 11 bases outside the gene matches. This CDR3 is 15 amino acids long. Concerning this clone itself: What it recognizes is unknown.

The chain couples TRBV25-1 to TRBJ2-7; the match to TRBD1 covers 8 bases. This TCR derives from a male donor in good health and CMV-seronegative. Sequenced sample: PBMCs. As DNA, the CDR3 is TGTGCCAGCAGTTTACCCGGGACAGGCCCAAACGAGCAGTACTTC. Translation: CASSLPGTGPNEQYF.